The 28 T cell receptor beta chains reported below all come from one sample, sequenced in a study of T cell responses to AZD1222 COVID-19 vaccine. Clones were read by immunoSEQ multiplex PCR, and TCRdb kept only the in-frame ones, dropping some. Of 130,000 to 150,000 clones listed, about nine tenths were seen once; the top ten hold over 12%. Here the sequenced sample was peripheral blood, taken on day 0 of AZD1222 vaccination. The receptors were gathered from an adult in good health.

The V call is TRBV15, the J call TRBJ1-2; 7 bases are shared with TRBD1. The CDR3 has 13 amino acids. Germline V gives CDR1 LNHNV, CDR2 YYDKDF (reference sequence). V trimming: 3 bases; J trimming: 4 bases; junction bases outside the gene matches: 2. The CDR3 nucleotides read TGTGCCACCAGCAGCGACAGGGCCTATGGCTACACCTTC. Amino acids: CATSSDRAYGYTF. Combining the CDR3 with reference TRBV15 and TRBJ1-2 gives the whole variable domain DAMVIQNPRYQVTQFGKPVTLSCSQTLNHNVMYWYQQKSSQAPKLLFHYYDKDFNNEADTPDNFQSRRPNTSFCFLDIRSPGLGDTAMYLCATSSDRAYGYTFGSGTRLTVV.

The chain carries TRBV11-3 and TRBJ2-3, with 7 positions matching TRBD2. Trimming took 4 bases from V and 3 from J; bases not matched to a gene: 1. The CDR3 loop spans 13 amino acids. CDR1 is SGHNT and CDR2 is YENEEA in the germline V gene. In DNA, the CDR3 is TGTGCCAGCAGCTCCGGGGGGACAGATACGCAGTATTTT. Translating it yields CASSSGGTDTQYF.

This chain links TRBV5-6 with TRBJ1-4; a possible D gene is TRBD1 (6 bases). The V end lost 1 base, the J end lost 0 bases, and 13 bases lay between the germline ends. This CDR3 contains 17 residues. From germline, CDR1 is SGHDT and CDR2 YYEEEE. The DNA of the CDR3 is TGTGCCAGCAGCTTGCTGGGGGCCTCCGCAACTAATGAAAAACTGTTTTTT. This sequence encodes CASSLLGASATNEKLFF.

This chain joins TRBV6-2 or TRBV6-3 and TRBJ1-5; D unclear. The CDR3 spans 12 residues. The germline V and J ends were trimmed by 4 bases and 4 bases, with 5 bases remaining between them. Looked up from germline, CDR1 is MNHEY and CDR2 is SVGEGT. The CDR3 spells CASSSENQPQHF. In DNA, the CDR3 is TGTGCCAGCAGTTCCGAAAATCAGCCCCAGCATTTT.

V gene TRBV10-3 combines with J gene TRBJ1-2, with D uncertain. The CDR3 covers 15 residues. CDR1 is ENHRY and CDR2 is SYGVKD in the germline V gene. V lost 0 bases to trimming and J lost 4 bases, with 12 bases between them. CDR3 nucleotides: TGTGCCATCAGTGAGTCGGGGTCAGGAGCCTATGGCTACACCTTC. This encodes CAISESGSGAYGYTF.

This sequence joins TRBV24-1 and TRBJ1-2; 8 bases match TRBD1. V was pared by 4 bases and J by 3 bases, with 6 bases of the junction left unmatched. In germline, CDR1 is KGHDR, CDR2 SFDVKD. This CDR3 is built from 15 residues. The CDR3 protein is CATSDPTDRDYGYTF. The CDR3 DNA sequence: TGTGCCACCAGTGACCCCACGGACAGGGACTATGGCTACACCTTC.

The rearrangement uses TRBV19 and TRBJ1-2; no clear D. V lost 3 bases and J lost 7, with 12 bases in between. Germline V CDR1 and CDR2: LNHDA, SQIVND (reference sequence). The CDR3 length is 13 residues. The CDR3 DNA reads TGTGCCAGTAGTATGGTGGCCGTCGCTGGCTACACCTTC. Protein sequence: CASSMVAVAGYTF.

This clone showed up just once. The V gene is TRBV5-6, the J gene TRBJ1-1; no firm D call. V shed 2 bases and J shed 3 bases, with 5 bases lying between them. There are 12 residues in the CDR3. From germline, CDR1 is SGHDT and CDR2 YYEEEE. This chain's CDR3 is CASSFGDTEAFF. The CDR3 DNA follows: TGTGCCAGCAGCTTTGGAGACACTGAAGCTTTCTTT.

This chain uses TRBV4-3 with TRBJ1-2; D is undetermined. The CDR3 loop spans 15 amino acids. Trimming pared 4 bases from V and 5 bases from J, leaving 17 bases between. Germline lookup yields CDR1 LGHNA and CDR2 YSLEER. The CDR3 DNA reads TGCGCCAGCAGCCGACGTCTTGAACAGAATTATGGCTACACCTTC. It specifies CASSRRLEQNYGYTF.

This clone came up a few times. The rearrangement joins TRBV11-1 to TRBJ2-7, with D unresolved. V lost 1 base and J lost 3, with 13 bases in between. The CDR3 runs 15 residues. Germline lookup yields CDR1 SGHAT and CDR2 FQDESV (reference sequence). CDR3 in DNA: TGTGCCAGCAGCTTAGTGTTTCAGGAAGGCTACGAGCAGTACTTC. Translation: CASSLVFQEGYEQYF.

The V and J genes are TRBV7-3 and TRBJ2-1, with 9 bases lining up with TRBD2. The trim removed 1 base at V and 6 bases at J, leaving 13 bases unmatched. In germline, CDR1 is SGHTA, CDR2 FQGTGA. The CDR3 is 18 amino acids. CDR3: CASSLMTLGGGASNEQFF. The CDR3 DNA reads TGTGCCAGCAGCTTAATGACCCTTGGCGGGGGGGCCTCCAATGAGCAGTTCTTC. The whole variable domain, filled in from reference TRBV7-3 and TRBJ2-1, reads GAGVSQTPSNKVTEKGKYVELRCDPISGHTALYWYRQSLGQGPEFLIYFQGTGAADDSGLPNDRFFAVRPEGSVSTLKIQRTERGDSAVYLCASSLMTLGGGASNEQFFGPGTRLTVL.

V gene TRBV18 combines with J gene TRBJ1-1; 7 bases line up with TRBD1. Per the germline V gene, CDR1 is KGHSH and CDR2 is LQKENI. J gave up 1 base and V 2 bases, and 7 bases lay outside the gene matches. This CDR3 is built from 16 residues. This chain's CDR3 is CASSPLRQGSNTEAFF. In DNA, the CDR3 is TGTGCCAGCTCACCATTAAGACAGGGCTCGAACACTGAAGCTTTCTTT.

The genes are TRBV6-2 or TRBV6-3 and TRBJ1-5; tentatively, D is TRBD1 (6 bases). Germline values: CDR1 MNHEY, CDR2 SVGEGT. The V gene lost 5 bases and the J gene lost 7 bases, with 15 bases spanning the gap. CDR3 length equals 14 residues. The DNA for the CDR3 is TGTGCCAGCAGTCTCACAGGGAGAGGACAGCCCCAGCATTTT. Encoded protein: CASSLTGRGQPQHF.

The genes are TRBV5-4 and TRBJ2-3; D gene uncertain. Trimming left V 3 bases short and J 0 bases short, with 8 bases between. This CDR3 comprises 14 residues. Germline CDR1 reads SGHNT; CDR2 reads YYREEE (reference sequence). CDR3 nucleotide sequence: TGTGCCAGCAGCTCGCTGGACAGCACAGATACGCAGTATTTT. It encodes CASSSLDSTDTQYF.

The chain has TRBV6-4 and TRBJ1-3; 7 bases fit TRBD1. CDR1 MRHNA and CDR2 SNTAGT come from the germline V gene. The CDR3 is 18 residues long. Trimming at V came to 2 bases and at J to 4 bases, leaving 14 bases not matched to a gene. The CDR3: CASSDVVRQGVGGNTIYF. The CDR3 coding sequence is TGTGCCAGCAGTGACGTAGTGAGGCAGGGGGTAGGAGGAAACACCATATATTTT.

The chain has TRBV6-2 or TRBV6-3 and TRBJ2-2; possible D gene TRBD2, 6 bases. There are 18 residues in the CDR3. The germline V gene has CDR1 MNHEY and CDR2 SVGEGT. V was pared by 2 bases and J by 0 bases, with 16 bases between. CDR3 loop: CASSYAGLIKTNTGELFF. As DNA, the CDR3 is TGTGCCAGCAGTTACGCGGGACTGATTAAAACGAACACCGGGGAGCTGTTTTTT.

The sample holds a few counts of this clone. The rearrangement uses TRBV4-1 and TRBJ2-1; 13 bases align to TRBD2. The CDR3 extends over 15 amino acids. In germline, CDR1 is MGHRA, CDR2 YSYEKL. V gave up 6 bases and J gave up 4 bases; unmatched junction bases: 3. The CDR3 DNA reads TGCGCCAGCAGGCCGACTAGCGGGGGGTACAATGAGCAGTTCTTC. This codes for CASRPTSGGYNEQFF.

The CDR3 reads CASSTGLNTEAFF. The CDR3 DNA sequence: TGTGCCAGCAGCACAGGGTTGAACACTGAAGCTTTCTTT. This chain uses TRBV9 with TRBJ1-1; a weak D match, TRBD1 (6 bases). The CDR3 has 13 residues. CDR1 and CDR2 (germline): SGDLS, YYNGEE. With 4 bases removed from V and 0 bases from J, the gap between germline ends came to 7 bases.

This clone was counted a single time. J is TRBJ2-2 and V is TRBV2; 7 positions match TRBD2. Germline trimming cut 8 bases from V and 1 base from J; bases unmatched to any gene: 4. CDR1 is SNHLY and CDR2 is FYNNEI in the germline V gene. The CDR3 spans 14 residues. CDR3 bases: TGTGCCAGCCATGGGGAGGGGAACACCGGGGAGCTGTTTTTT. Encoded protein: CASHGEGNTGELFF.

CDR3 protein: CASSEERGNYGYTF. DNA of the CDR3: TGTGCCAGCAGTGAAGAAAGGGGGAACTATGGCTACACCTTC. This chain uses TRBV2 with TRBJ1-2; D is perhaps TRBD1 (6 bases). The CDR3 extends over 14 amino acids. Deletions cut 1 base from V and 2 bases from J, with 8 bases between. Looked up from germline, CDR1 is SNHLY and CDR2 is FYNNEI.

The chain combines TRBV9 with TRBJ2-2; no definite D call. V was trimmed by 0 bases and J by 7 bases, leaving 13 bases between them. Per the germline V gene, CDR1 is SGDLS and CDR2 is YYNGEE. The CDR3 is 15 residues long. CDR3 residues: CASSVVPGDNGELFF. The CDR3 DNA sequence: TGTGCCAGCAGCGTAGTCCCAGGCGACAACGGGGAGCTGTTTTTT.

The chain carries TRBV29-1 and TRBJ1-3, with D uncertain. CDR3 size: 14 residues. Germline CDR1 reads SQVTM; CDR2 reads ANQGSEA. V lost 4 bases and J lost 0, with 10 bases in between. CDR3 sequence (DNA): TGCAGCGTTGCATCGCCGTTCTCTGGAAACACCATATATTTT. It specifies CSVASPFSGNTIYF. The full variable domain, completed using reference TRBV29-1 and TRBJ1-3, is SAVISQKPSRDICQRGTSLTIQCQVDSQVTMMFWYRQQPGQSLTLIATANQGSEATYESGFVIDKFPISRPNLTFSTLTVSNMSPEDSSIYLCSVASPFSGNTIYFGEGSWLTVV.

The chain is built from TRBV28 and TRBJ1-1; D ambiguous. CDR1 and CDR2 (germline): MDHEN, SYDVKM. Between the trimmed V and J ends, which lost 5 bases and 2 bases, there was a span of 9 bases. The CDR3 sequence is 13 residues long. CDR3 DNA sequence: TGTGCCAGCAGTCCCGGGATCAACACTGAAGCTTTCTTT. Amino acids: CASSPGINTEAFF.

For the CDR3, the DNA is TGTGCCAGTAGTCGGGGTGGACGCCCCGGGGCGTACGAGCAGTACTTC. Amino acids: CASSRGGRPGAYEQYF. V gene TRBV19 combines with J gene TRBJ2-7, with D possibly being TRBD1 or TRBD2 (5 bases each). Trimming stripped 5 bases from V and 4 bases from J, with 21 bases between. Germline V gene sequence: CDR1 LNHDA, CDR2 SQIVND (reference sequence). The CDR3 extends over 16 amino acids. The full variable domain, rest sourced from reference TRBV19 and TRBJ2-7, is DGGITQSPKYLFRKEGQNVTLSCEQNLNHDAMYWYRQDPGQGLRLIYYSQIVNDFQKGDIAEGYSVSREKKESFPLTVTSAQKNPTAFYLCASSRGGRPGAYEQYFGPGTRLTVT.

This chain joins TRBV7-9 and TRBJ1-1, with D possibly matching TRBD1 (5 bases). The CDR3 runs to 12 residues. Germline loops: CDR1 SEHNR, CDR2 FQNEAQ (reference sequence). The V and J ends lost 5 bases and 6 bases respectively, with 10 bases between them. The CDR3 loop is CASSRAGAEAFF. DNA for the CDR3: TGTGCCAGCAGCCGGGCGGGGGCTGAAGCTTTCTTT.

The chain recombines TRBV13 with TRBJ1-2; D call uncertain. CDR1 PRHDT and CDR2 FYEKMQ come from the germline V gene (reference sequence). V lost 5 bases, J lost 3 bases, and 13 bases lay in between. The CDR3 totals 14 residues. DNA of the CDR3: TGTGCCAGCAGCCATCCCGGGCCGTACTATGGCTACACCTTC. Translating it yields CASSHPGPYYGYTF.

The sample holds one count of this clone. The chain combines TRBV5-6 with TRBJ2-7; tentative D call: TRBD1 (5 bases). Germline values: CDR1 SGHDT, CDR2 YYEEEE. V was pared by 5 bases and J by 3 bases, with 27 bases between. This CDR3 has 18 amino acids. CDR3 DNA sequence: TGTGCCAGCAGAAAAAGGGGTGGTAGCAGGAGCTTCAGCTACGAGCAGTACTTC. Its translation: CASRKRGGSRSFSYEQYF.

This clone was counted only a few times. This rearrangement joins TRBV30 to TRBJ1-2; 7 bases align to TRBD1. Germline lookup yields CDR1 GTSNPN and CDR2 SVGIG (reference sequence). Trimming at V came to 3 bases and at J to 8 bases, leaving 9 bases not matched to a gene. The CDR3 contains 13 residues. In DNA, the CDR3 is TGTGCCTGGAGCCCCGGGACAGACCTGGGCTACACCTTC. This encodes CAWSPGTDLGYTF. The full variable domain, rest sourced from reference TRBV30 and TRBJ1-2, is SQTIHQWPATLVQPVGSPLSLECTVEGTSNPNLYWYRQAAGRGLQLLFYSVGIGQISSEVPQNLSASRPQDRQFILSSKKLLLSDSGFYLCAWSPGTDLGYTFGSGTRLTVV.